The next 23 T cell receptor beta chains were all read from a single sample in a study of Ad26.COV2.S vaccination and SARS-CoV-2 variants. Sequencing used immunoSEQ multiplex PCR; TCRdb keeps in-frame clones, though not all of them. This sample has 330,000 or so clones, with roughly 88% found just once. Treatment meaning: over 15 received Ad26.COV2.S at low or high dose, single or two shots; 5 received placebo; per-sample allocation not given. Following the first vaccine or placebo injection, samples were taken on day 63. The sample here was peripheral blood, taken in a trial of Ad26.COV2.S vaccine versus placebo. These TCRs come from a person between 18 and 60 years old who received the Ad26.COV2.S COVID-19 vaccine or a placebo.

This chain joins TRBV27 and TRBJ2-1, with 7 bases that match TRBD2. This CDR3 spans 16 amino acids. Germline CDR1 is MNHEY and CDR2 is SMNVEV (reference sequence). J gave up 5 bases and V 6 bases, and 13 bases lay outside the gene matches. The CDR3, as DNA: TGTGCCAGCAGCACTCTGGGCGGGAGTCTTCACAATGAGCAGTTCTTC. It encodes CASSTLGGSLHNEQFF.

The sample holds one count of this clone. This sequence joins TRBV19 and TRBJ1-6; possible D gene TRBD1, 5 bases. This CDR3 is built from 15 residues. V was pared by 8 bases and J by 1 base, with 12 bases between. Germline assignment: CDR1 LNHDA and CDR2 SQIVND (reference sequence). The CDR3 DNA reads TGTGCCAGTCGAGGGGACGCTTCCTATAATTCACCCCTCCACTTT. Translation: CASRGDASYNSPLHF.

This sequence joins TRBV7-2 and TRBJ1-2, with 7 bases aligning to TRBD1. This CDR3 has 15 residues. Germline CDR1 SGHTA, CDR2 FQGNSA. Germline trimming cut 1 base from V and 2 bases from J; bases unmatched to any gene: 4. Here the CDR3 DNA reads TGTGCCAGCAGCTTAGGACAGGGCGCGAACTATGGCTACACCTTC. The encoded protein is CASSLGQGANYGYTF.

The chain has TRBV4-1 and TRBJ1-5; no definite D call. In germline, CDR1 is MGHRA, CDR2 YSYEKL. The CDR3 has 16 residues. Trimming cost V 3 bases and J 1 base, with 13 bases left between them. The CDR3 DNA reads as TGCGCCAGCAGCCACCCTTATCCCCAGAGCAATCAGCCCCAGCATTTT. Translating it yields CASSHPYPQSNQPQHF.

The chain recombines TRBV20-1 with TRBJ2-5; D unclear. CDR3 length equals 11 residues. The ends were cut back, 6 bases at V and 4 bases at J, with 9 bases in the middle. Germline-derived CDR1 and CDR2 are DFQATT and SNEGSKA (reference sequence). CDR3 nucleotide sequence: TGCAGTGCCCCAAGGTCAGAGACCCAGTACTTC. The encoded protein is CSAPRSETQYF.

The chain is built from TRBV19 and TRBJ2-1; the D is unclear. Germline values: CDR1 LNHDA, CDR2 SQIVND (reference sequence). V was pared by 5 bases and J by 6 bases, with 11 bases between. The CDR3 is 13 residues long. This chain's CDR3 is CASSPTRSNEQFF. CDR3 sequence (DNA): TGTGCCAGTAGTCCCACGAGGTCCAATGAGCAGTTCTTC. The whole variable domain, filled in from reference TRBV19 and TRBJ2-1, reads DGGITQSPKYLFRKEGQNVTLSCEQNLNHDAMYWYRQDPGQGLRLIYYSQIVNDFQKGDIAEGYSVSREKKESFPLTVTSAQKNPTAFYLCASSPTRSNEQFFGPGTRLTVL.

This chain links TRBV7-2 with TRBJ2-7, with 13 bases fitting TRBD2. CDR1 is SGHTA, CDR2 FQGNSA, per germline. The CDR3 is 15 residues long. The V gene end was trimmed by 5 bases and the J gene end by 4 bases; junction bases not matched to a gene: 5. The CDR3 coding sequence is TGTGCCAGCAGCCAAGGGACTAGCGGGATTTACGAGCAGTACGTC. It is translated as CASSQGTSGIYEQYV.

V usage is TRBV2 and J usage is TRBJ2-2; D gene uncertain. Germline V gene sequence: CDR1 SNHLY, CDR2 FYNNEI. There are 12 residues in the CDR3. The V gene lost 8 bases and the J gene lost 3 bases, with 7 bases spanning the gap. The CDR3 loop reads CASGLDTGELFF. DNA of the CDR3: TGTGCCAGCGGTTTGGACACCGGGGAGCTGTTTTTT.

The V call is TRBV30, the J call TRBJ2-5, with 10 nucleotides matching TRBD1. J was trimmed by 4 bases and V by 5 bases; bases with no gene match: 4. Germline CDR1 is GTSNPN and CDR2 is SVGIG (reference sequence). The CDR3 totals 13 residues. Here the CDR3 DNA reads TGTGCCTGGGACAGGGGGCGGAGAGAGACCCAGTACTTC. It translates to CAWDRGRRETQYF.

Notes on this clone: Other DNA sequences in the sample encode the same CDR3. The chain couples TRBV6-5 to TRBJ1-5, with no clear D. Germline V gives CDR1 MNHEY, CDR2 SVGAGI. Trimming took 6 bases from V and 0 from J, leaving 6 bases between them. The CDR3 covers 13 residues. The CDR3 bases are TGTGCCAGCAGGGTTGATAGCAATCAGCCCCAGCATTTT. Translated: CASRVDSNQPQHF.

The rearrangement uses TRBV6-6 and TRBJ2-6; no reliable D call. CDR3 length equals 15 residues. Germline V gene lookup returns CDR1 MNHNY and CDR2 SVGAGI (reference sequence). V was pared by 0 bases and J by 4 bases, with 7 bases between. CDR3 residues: CASSYSGYGANVLTF. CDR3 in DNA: TGTGCCAGCAGTTACTCTGGGTACGGGGCCAACGTCCTGACTTTC.

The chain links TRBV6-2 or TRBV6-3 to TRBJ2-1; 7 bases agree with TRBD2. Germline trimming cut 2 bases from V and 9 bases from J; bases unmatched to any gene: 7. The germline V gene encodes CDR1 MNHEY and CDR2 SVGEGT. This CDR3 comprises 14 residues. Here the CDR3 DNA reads TGTGCCAGCAGTTACGGGGGGGGATCGGCTGAGCAGTTCTTC. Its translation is CASSYGGGSAEQFF.

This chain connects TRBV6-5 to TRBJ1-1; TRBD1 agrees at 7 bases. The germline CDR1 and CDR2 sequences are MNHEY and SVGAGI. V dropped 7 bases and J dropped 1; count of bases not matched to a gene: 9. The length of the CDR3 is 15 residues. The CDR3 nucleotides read TGTGCCAGCACCCCCCGACAGGGTTGGAACACTGAAGCTTTCTTT. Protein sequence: CASTPRQGWNTEAFF.

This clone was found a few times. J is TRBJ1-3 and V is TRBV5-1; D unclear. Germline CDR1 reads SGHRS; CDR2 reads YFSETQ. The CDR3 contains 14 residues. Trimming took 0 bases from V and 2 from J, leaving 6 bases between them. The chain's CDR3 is CASSLEQPGNTIYF. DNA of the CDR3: TGCGCCAGCAGCTTGGAACAGCCTGGAAACACCATATATTTT.

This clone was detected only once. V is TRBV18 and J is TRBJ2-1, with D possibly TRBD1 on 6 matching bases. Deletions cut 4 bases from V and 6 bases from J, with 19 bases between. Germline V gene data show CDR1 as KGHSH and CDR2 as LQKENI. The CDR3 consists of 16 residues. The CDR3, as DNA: TGTGCCAGCTCACTAATACCGGGTCTGGGGGCCAATGAGCAGTTCTTC. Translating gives CASSLIPGLGANEQFF.

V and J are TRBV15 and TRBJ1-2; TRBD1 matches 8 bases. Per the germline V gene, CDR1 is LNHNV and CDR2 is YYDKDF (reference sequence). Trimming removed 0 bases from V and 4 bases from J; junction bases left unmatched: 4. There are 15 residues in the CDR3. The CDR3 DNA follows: TGTGCCACCAGCAGAGAGATGACAGGGGCCTATGGCTACACCTTC. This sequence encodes CATSREMTGAYGYTF.

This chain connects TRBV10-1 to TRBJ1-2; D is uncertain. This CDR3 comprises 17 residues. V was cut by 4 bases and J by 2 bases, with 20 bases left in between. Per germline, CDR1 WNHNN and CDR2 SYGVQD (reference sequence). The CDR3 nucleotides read TGCGCCAGCAGTGTAATGTATGAGAGGAGCCGAAACTATGGCTACACCTTC. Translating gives CASSVMYERSRNYGYTF.

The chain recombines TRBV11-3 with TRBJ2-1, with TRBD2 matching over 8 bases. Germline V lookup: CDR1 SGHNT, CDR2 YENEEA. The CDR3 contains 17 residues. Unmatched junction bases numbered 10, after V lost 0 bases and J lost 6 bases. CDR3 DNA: TGTGCCAGCAGCTTAGAGCGCGGCGGGAGGTTCGGCAATGAGCAGTTCTTC. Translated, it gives CASSLERGGRFGNEQFF. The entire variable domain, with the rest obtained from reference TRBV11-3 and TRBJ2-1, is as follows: EAGVVQSPRYKIIEKKQPVAFWCNPISGHNTLYWYLQNLGQGPELLIRYENEEAVDDSQLPKDRFSAERLKGVDSTLKIQPAELGDSAVYLCASSLERGGRFGNEQFFGPGTRLTVL.

CDR3 in amino acids: CASSELGNGGSDFF. The CDR3, as DNA: TGTGCCAGCAGTGAACTCGGGAATGGGGGATCAGATTTCTTT. The chain links TRBV25-1 to TRBJ1-1; D might be TRBD1 (5 bases). The V end was cut by 2 bases, the J end by 13 bases, with 20 bases between. The germline CDR1 and CDR2 sequences are MGHDK and SYGVNS. This CDR3 has 14 residues.

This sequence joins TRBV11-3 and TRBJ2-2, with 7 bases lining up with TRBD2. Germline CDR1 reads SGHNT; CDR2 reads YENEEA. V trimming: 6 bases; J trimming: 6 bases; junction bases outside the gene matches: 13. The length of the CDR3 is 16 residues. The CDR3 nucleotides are TGTGCCAGCAGTCAATACTCCAGCGGGGACCCCGGGGAGCTGTTTTTT. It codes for CASSQYSSGDPGELFF.

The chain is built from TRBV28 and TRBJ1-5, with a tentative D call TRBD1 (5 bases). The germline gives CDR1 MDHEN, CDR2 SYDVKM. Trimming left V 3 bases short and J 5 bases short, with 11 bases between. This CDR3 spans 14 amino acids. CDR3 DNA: TGTGCCAGCAGTTTCGGGGGGATTTATCAGCCCCAGCATTTT. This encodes CASSFGGIYQPQHF.

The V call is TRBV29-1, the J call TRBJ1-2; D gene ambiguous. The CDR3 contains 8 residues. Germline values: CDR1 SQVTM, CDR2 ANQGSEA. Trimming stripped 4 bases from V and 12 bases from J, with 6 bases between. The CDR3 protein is CSVGVDTF. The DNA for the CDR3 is TGCAGCGTTGGGGTGGACACCTTC.

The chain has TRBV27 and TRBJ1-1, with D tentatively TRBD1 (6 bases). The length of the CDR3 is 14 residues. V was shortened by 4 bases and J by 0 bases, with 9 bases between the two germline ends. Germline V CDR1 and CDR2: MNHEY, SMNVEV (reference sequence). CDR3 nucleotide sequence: TGTGCCAGCAGTTCGGACAGAATGAACACTGAAGCTTTCTTT. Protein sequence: CASSSDRMNTEAFF.